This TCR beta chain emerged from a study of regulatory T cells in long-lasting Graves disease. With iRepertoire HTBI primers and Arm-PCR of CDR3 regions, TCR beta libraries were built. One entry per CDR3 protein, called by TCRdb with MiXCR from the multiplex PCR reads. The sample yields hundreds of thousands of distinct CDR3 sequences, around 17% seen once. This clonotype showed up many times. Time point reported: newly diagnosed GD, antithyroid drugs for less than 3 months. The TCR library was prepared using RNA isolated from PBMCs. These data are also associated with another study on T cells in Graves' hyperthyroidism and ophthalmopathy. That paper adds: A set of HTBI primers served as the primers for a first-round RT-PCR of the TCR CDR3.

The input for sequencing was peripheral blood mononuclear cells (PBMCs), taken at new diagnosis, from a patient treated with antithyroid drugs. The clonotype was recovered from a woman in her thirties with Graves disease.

The CDR3 spells CASSPTREQYF. The CDR3 DNA reads as TGTGCCAGCAGCCCCACTAGGGAGCAGTACTTC. This chain joins TRBV12-3 or TRBV12-4 and TRBJ2-7; TRBD2 might be the D (5 bases). Trimming left V 6 bases short and J 7 bases short, with 10 bases between. The CDR3 is 11 amino acids.